A single TCR beta chain is shown here with its context. This specimen belongs to a study of blood T cell repertoires in COVID-19. Background on the study: Nucleic acid was either cDNA or gDNA, and it came from T cells, B-cell-depleted T cells, or PBMCs.

The CDR3 covers 13 residues. The V end lost 5 bases, the J end lost 3 bases, and 9 bases lay between the germline ends. The germline gives CDR1 SGHRS, CDR2 YFSETQ. Assay: immunoSEQ multiplex PCR; the TCRdb copy retains only in-frame clones and omits some. The table shows over 50,000 clones, with around 86% occurring only once. Sequences were obtained from peripheral blood. The TCR sequence derives from a human donor in a cohort sampled during active COVID-19. The chain combines TRBV5-1 with TRBJ2-1, with D maybe TRBD1 (5 bases). The CDR3 loop reads CASRPDIYNEQFF. DNA of the CDR3: TGCGCCAGCAGACCGGACATCTACAATGAGCAGTTCTTC.